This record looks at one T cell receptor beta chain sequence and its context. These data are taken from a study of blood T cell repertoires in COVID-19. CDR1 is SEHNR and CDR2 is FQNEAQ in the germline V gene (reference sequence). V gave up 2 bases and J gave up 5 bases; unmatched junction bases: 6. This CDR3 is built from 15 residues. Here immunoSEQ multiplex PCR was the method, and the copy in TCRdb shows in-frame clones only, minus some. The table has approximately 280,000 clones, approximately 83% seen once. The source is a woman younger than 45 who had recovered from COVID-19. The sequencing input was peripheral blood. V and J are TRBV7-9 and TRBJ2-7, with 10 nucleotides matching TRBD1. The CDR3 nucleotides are TGTGCCAGCAGCTTACCGGGACAGGGGACGCACGAGCAGTACTTC. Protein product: CASSLPGQGTHEQYF.